One sample yielded the 2 T cell receptor beta chains listed below, sequenced in a study of shared clonotypes between healthy human individuals. Only in-frame clones appear in the TCRdb table, and some are missing; sequencing was by immunoSEQ multiplex PCR. The table records 1,400,000 or so clones, approximately 98.5% of them present only once. Sequenced input: naive CD4+ T cells sorted from blood. Subset defined: CD45RA+ positively selected. Receptors originate from a man younger than 40 in good health.

This chain uses TRBV29-1 with TRBJ1-3, with TRBD1 identical over 8 bases. CDR3 length equals 15 residues. Germline assignment: CDR1 SQVTM and CDR2 ANQGSEA. Germline trimming cut 4 bases from V and 7 bases from J; bases unmatched to any gene: 12. CDR3 region: CSVVGTGKDLNTIYF. DNA of the CDR3: TGCAGCGTTGTAGGGACAGGCAAGGACTTGAACACCATATATTTT.

Remarks on this clone: Within the sample, other DNA sequences also encode this same CDR3. The chain links TRBV10-3 to TRBJ1-5; TRBD1 matches 12 bases. Germline loops: CDR1 ENHRY, CDR2 SYGVKD. The CDR3 totals 14 residues. Trimming at V came to 9 bases and at J to 5 bases, leaving 5 bases not matched to a gene. The CDR3 is CAISGTGGDQPQHF. The CDR3 DNA reads TGTGCCATTTCCGGGACAGGGGGCGATCAGCCCCAGCATTTT.